These 5 T cell receptor beta chains came from one sample sequenced in a study of regulatory T cells in long-lasting Graves disease. Assembly of TCR beta libraries relied on iRepertoire HTBI primers together with Arm-PCR of CDR3 regions. TCRdb processed the multiplex PCR reads anew with MiXCR; each CDR3 protein has one entry. Counted here are hundreds of thousands of distinct CDR3 sequences, around an eighth occurring once; the ten biggest clones make up roughly 10%. Time point in this sample: newly diagnosed GD, antithyroid drugs for less than 3 months. Extracted RNA from PBMCs served as the source of the TCR library. These same records also appear under a second study, on T cells in Graves' hyperthyroidism and ophthalmopathy.

This specimen consisted of peripheral blood mononuclear cells (PBMCs), obtained at new diagnosis, from a patient treated with antithyroid drugs. These receptors all come from a man aged 25-40 years with Graves disease.

Points on this clonotype: A far larger clone is one nucleotide away, so this likely arose from a read error. The chain has TRBV12-3 or TRBV12-4 and TRBJ2-3; possible D gene TRBD1, 6 bases. The closer fit of TRBJ1-1 to the DNA end suggests the J call may be wrong. The CDR3 is made up of 14 amino acids. CDR3 nucleotides: TGTGCCAGCAGCCCCGGGACATCGCTCCCTGAAGCTTTCTTT. It yields the protein CASSPGTSLPEAFF.

This clonotype was recorded at least ten times. The CDR3 region has the DNA TGTGCCAGCAGTCCCTTGGACTGGGATAGCACAGATACGCAGTATTTT. Translating it yields CASSPLDWDSTDTQYF. The chain employs TRBV12-3 or TRBV12-4 and TRBJ2-3, with a weak D call TRBD2 (5 bases). The V and J ends lost 5 bases and 0 bases respectively, with 15 bases between them. CDR3 size: 16 residues.

The table lists this clonotype with many counts. V gene TRBV20-1 combines with J gene TRBJ1-4; no clear D. The CDR3 spans 16 residues. Looked up from germline, CDR1 is DFQATT and CDR2 is SNEGSKA (reference sequence). V lost 6 bases and J lost 8, with 25 bases in between. The CDR3: CSAFPLNVGLGEKLFF. CDR3 nucleotide sequence: TGCAGTGCCTTCCCACTCAACGTGGGCCTGGGGGAAAAACTGTTTTTT.

Many counts were recorded for this clonotype. The gene calls are TRBV28 and TRBJ2-1; the D is unclear. The CDR3 consists of 15 residues. Trimming pared 6 bases from V and 2 bases from J, leaving 14 bases between. Germline CDR1 MDHEN, CDR2 SYDVKM. The CDR3 loop reads CASRVGTEPYNEQFF. The CDR3 region has the DNA TGTGCCAGCAGGGTAGGAACGGAGCCCTACAATGAGCAGTTCTTC.

This clonotype was seen ten or more times. The chain employs TRBV12-3 or TRBV12-4 and TRBJ1-1; tentative D call: TRBD1 (5 bases). The length of the CDR3 is 15 residues. V lost 4 bases and J 5 bases, leaving 17 bases between the germline ends. The CDR3, as DNA: TGTGCCAGCAGTTCCCTATTCGGGGGAGGGACTGAAGCTTTCTTT. It yields the protein CASSSLFGGGTEAFF.